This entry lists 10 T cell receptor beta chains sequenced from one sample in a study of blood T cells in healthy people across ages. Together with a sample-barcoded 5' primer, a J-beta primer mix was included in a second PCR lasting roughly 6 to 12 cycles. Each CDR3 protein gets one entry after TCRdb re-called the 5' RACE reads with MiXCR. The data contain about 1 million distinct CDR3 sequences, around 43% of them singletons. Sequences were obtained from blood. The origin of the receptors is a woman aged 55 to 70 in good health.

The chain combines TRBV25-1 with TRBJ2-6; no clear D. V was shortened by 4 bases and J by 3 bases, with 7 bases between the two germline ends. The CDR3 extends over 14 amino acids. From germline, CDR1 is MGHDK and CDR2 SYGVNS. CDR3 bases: TGTGCCAGCAGTGGGGGATTTGGGGCCAACGTCCTGACTTTC. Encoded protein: CASSGGFGANVLTF.

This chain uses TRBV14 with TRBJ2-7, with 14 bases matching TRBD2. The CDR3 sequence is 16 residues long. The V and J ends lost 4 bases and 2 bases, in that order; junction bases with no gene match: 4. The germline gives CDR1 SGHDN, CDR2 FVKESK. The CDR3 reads CASSRRLAGGTYEQYF. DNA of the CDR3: TGTGCCAGCAGCCGGCGACTAGCGGGAGGGACCTACGAGCAGTACTTC. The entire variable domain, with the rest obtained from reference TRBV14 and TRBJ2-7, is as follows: EAGVTQFPSHSVIEKGQTVTLRCDPISGHDNLYWYRRVMGKEIKFLLHFVKESKQDESGMPNNRFLAERTGGTYSTLKVQPAELEDSGVYFCASSRRLAGGTYEQYFGPGTRLTVT.

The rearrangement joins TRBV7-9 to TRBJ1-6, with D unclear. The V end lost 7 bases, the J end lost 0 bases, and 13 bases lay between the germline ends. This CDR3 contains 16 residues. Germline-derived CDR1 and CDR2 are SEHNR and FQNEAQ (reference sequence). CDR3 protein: CASIRGGSSYNSPLHF. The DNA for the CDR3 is TGTGCCAGCATCCGCGGAGGTAGCTCCTATAATTCACCCCTCCACTTT.

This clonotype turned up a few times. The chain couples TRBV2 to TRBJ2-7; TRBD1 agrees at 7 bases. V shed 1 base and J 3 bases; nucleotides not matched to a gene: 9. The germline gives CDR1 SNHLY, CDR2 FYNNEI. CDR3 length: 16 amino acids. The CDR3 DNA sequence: TGTGCCAGCAGTGAAGGTAACTGGACAGGAAACTACGAGCAGTACTTC. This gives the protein CASSEGNWTGNYEQYF.

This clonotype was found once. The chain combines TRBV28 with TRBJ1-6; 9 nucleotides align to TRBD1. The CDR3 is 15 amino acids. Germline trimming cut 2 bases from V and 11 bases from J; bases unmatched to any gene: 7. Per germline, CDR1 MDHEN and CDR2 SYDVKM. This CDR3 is CASSLPGQGWPPLHF. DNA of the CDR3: TGTGCCAGCAGTTTACCTGGACAGGGGTGGCCACCCCTCCACTTT.

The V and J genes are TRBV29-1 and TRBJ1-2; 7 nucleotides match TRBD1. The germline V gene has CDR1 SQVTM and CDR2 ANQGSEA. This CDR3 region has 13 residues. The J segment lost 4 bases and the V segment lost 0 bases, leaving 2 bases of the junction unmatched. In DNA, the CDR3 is TGCAGCGTTGAAGAGGACAGGATCTATGGCTACACCTTC. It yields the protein CSVEEDRIYGYTF.

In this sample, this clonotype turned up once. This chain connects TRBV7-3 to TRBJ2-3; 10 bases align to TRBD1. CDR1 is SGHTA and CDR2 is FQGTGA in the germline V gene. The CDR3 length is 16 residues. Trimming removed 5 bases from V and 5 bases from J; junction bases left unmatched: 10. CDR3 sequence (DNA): TGTGCCAGCAGCACCGGATCCGGGACAGGGGAAGATACGCAGTATTTT. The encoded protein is CASSTGSGTGEDTQYF.

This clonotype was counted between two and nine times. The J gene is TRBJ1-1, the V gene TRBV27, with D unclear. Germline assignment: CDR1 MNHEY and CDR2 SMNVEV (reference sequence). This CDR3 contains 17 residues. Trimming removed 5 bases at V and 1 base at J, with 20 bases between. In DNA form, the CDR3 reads TGTGCCAGCAGTCTGGGTCGCTACGGCAAGGGGAACACTGAAGCTTTCTTT. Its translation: CASSLGRYGKGNTEAFF.

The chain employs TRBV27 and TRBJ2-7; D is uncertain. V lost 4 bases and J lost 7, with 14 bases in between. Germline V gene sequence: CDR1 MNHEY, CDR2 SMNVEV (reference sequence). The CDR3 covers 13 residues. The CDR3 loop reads CASSSSGAREQYF. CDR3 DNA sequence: TGTGCCAGCAGTTCATCCGGAGCGAGGGAGCAGTACTTC.

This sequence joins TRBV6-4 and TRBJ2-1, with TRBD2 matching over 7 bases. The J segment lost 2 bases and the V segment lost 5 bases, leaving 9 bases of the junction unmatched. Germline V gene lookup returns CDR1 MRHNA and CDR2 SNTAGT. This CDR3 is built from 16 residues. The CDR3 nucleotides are TGTGCCAGCAGTTCAGGGCGGGAGTTCCCCTACAATGAGCAGTTCTTC. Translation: CASSSGREFPYNEQFF.